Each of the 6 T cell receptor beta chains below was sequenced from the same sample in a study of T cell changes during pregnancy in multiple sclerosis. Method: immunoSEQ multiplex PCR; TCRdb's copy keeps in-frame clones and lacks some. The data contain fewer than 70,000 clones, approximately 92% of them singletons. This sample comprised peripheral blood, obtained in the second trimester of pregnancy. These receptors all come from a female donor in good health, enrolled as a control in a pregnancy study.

The CDR3 reads CASSTGQGIQETQYF. The CDR3 region has the DNA TGTGCCAGTAGTACGGGACAGGGGATCCAAGAGACCCAGTACTTC. The chain combines TRBV19 with TRBJ2-5, with 10 nucleotides matching TRBD1. Germline V gene sequence: CDR1 LNHDA, CDR2 SQIVND (reference sequence). The CDR3 extends over 15 amino acids. Trimming removed 4 bases from V and 1 base from J; junction bases left unmatched: 3.

The CDR3 spells CASSQGTSGRAWETQYF. The CDR3, as DNA: TGTGCCAGCAGCCAGGGGACTAGCGGGAGGGCCTGGGAGACCCAGTACTTC. The V gene is TRBV4-2, the J gene TRBJ2-5; 16 bases align to TRBD2. The germline V gene encodes CDR1 LGHNA and CDR2 YNFKEQ. This CDR3 is built from 17 residues. J gave up 5 bases and V 3 bases, and 6 bases lay outside the gene matches.

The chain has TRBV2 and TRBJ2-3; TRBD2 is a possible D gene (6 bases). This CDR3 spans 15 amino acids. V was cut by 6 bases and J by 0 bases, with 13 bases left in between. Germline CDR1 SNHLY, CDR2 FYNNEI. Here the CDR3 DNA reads TGTGCCAGCAGACCCAGCGGGTCTAGCACAGATACGCAGTATTTT. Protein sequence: CASRPSGSSTDTQYF.

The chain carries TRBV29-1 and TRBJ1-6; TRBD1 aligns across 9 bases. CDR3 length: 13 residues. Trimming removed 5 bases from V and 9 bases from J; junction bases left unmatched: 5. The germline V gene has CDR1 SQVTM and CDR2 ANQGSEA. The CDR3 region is CSVTGGEGSPLHF. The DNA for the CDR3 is TGCAGCGTTACAGGGGGCGAAGGTTCACCCCTCCACTTT.

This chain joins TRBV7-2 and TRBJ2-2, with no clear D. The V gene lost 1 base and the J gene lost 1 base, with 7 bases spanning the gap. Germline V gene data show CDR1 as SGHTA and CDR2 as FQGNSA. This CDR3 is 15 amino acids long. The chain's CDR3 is CASSLDHGNTGELFF. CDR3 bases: TGTGCCAGCAGCTTAGATCACGGGAACACCGGGGAGCTGTTTTTT.

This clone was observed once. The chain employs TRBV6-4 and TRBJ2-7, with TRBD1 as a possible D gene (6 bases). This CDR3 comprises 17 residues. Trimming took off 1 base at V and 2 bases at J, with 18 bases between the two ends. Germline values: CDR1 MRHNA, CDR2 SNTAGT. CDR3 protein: CASSDFRGKHPAYEQYF. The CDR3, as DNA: TGTGCCAGCAGTGACTTCAGGGGCAAACACCCCGCCTACGAGCAGTACTTC.